A selection of T cell receptor beta chains follows, all from one sample in a study of T cell responses to AZD1222 COVID-19 vaccine. The assay was immunoSEQ multiplex PCR, and TCRdb's table has in-frame clones only and misses some. The sample records roughly 100,000 clones, roughly 88% being singletons. The sequences come from peripheral blood, collected on day 0 of AZD1222 vaccination. The origin of the receptors is an adult in good health. CDR3s include the opening cysteine and the closing phenylalanine or tryptophan. D genes are given only for firm matches. A clone size is listed for some rows: how often the clone was seen (once, few, many), or a class if it is expanded.

few	TRBJ1-2	TRBV6-5	-	TGTGCCAGCAGAGCTCCGGGGGGGTATGGCTACACCTTC	CASRAPGGYGYTF
-	TRBJ1-2	TRBV18	-	TGTGCCAGCTCACCGGACTCTAACTATGGCTACACCTTC	CASSPDSNYGYTF
-	TRBJ1-2	TRBV5-4	-	TGTGCCAGCAGCTTGACAGGGAGCTATCCCTATGGCTACACCTTC	CASSLTGSYPYGYTF
-	TRBJ1-5	TRBV4-1	-	TGCGCCAGCAGCCCGGGGCTGGTGGGCAATCAGCCCCAGCATTTT	CASSPGLVGNQPQHF
-	TRBJ2-5	TRBV9	TRBD1	TGTGCCAGCAGCAGACGACAGGGAGCATCCAAGGAGACCCAGTACTTC	CASSRRQGASKETQYF
-	TRBJ1-2	TRBV20-1	-	TGCAGTGCTCCCCAAATATATGGCTACACCTTC	CSAPQIYGYTF
-	TRBJ2-7	TRBV5-4	-	TGTGCCAGCAGCTTCAGTGGCTACGAGCAGTACTTC	CASSFSGYEQYF
-	TRBJ1-2	TRBV7-9	TRBD1	TGTGCCAGCAGTCCGTCGACAGGGGGTTATGGCTACACCTTC	CASSPSTGGYGYTF
-	TRBJ1-1	TRBV19	-	TGTGCCAGTAGTATCGGGTCATGGAACACTGAAGCTTTCTTT	CASSIGSWNTEAFF
-	TRBJ1-2	TRBV10-3	-	TGTGCCATCGGGGGGGGCGAGGTCTATGGCTACACCTTC	CAIGGGEVYGYTF
once	TRBJ2-5	TRBV2	-	TGTGCCAGCAGTGCCCCCCTCTCCGAAGGGGAGACCCAGTACTTC	CASSAPLSEGETQYF
-	TRBJ2-1	TRBV6-4	-	TGTGCCAGCAGTGAAACGACAGGGAGGAATGAGCAGTTCTTC	CASSETTGRNEQFF
-	TRBJ2-7	TRBV18	-	TGTGCCAGCTCACGCGACACCACCGCATACGAGCAGTACTTC	CASSRDTTAYEQYF
-	TRBJ1-1	TRBV29-1	TRBD1	TGCAGCGTTCCCCCAGGGGGTAACACTGAAGCTTTCTTT	CSVPPGGNTEAFF
-	TRBJ2-7	TRBV18	-	TGTGCCAGCTCACCAATTTCGACAGGCTCGACCTACGAGCAGTACTTC	CASSPISTGSTYEQYF
-	TRBJ2-6	TRBV18	-	TGTGCCAGCTCATCAGGGCTGGGGGCCAACGTCCTGACTTTC	CASSSGLGANVLTF
-	TRBJ2-7	TRBV9	-	TGTGCCAGCAGGATCCCCGCCATCTACGAGCAGTACTTC	CASRIPAIYEQYF
-	TRBJ1-2	TRBV28	-	TGTGCCAGCAGTTCGCAAGGGGGTGGCTACACCTTC	CASSSQGGGYTF
-	TRBJ1-3	TRBV10-2	-	TGCGCCAGCAGAGTGTGGTCGCTCTTTGGAAACACCATATATTTT	CASRVWSLFGNTIYF
-	TRBJ2-1	TRBV9	-	TGTGCCAGCAGCGTAGACATAGGTGAGCAGTTCTTC	CASSVDIGEQFF
-	TRBJ1-5	TRBV6-5	TRBD1	TGTGCCAGCAGTTTGGGACAGGGGGGCAATCAGCCCCAGCATTTT	CASSLGQGGNQPQHF
-	TRBJ1-5	TRBV7-9	-	TGTGCCACCAGCGGGGAGGCGGAGAATCAGCCCCAGCATTTT	CATSGEAENQPQHF
-	TRBJ2-1	TRBV5-5	-	TGTGCCAGCAGCGGGTCGGTAGGCCGTTACAATGAGCAGTTCTTC	CASSGSVGRYNEQFF